These 5 T cell receptor beta chains share one sample of origin, sequenced in a study of blood T cell repertoires in COVID-19. Here immunoSEQ multiplex PCR was the method, and the copy in TCRdb shows in-frame clones only, minus some. The table lists roughly 260,000 clones, approximately 90% of them singletons. The sequenced sample consisted of peripheral blood. The source of these receptors is a woman between 40 and 55 years old with acute or convalescent COVID-19.

This chain joins TRBV27 and TRBJ1-4; D not certain. The germline V and J ends were trimmed by 6 bases and 3 bases, with 14 bases remaining between them. CDR1 is MNHEY, CDR2 SMNVEV, per germline (reference sequence). The CDR3 loop spans 15 amino acids. As DNA, the CDR3 is TGTGCCAGCAGATTGAGCGGGTGGGCTAATGAAAAACTGTTTTTT. Translation: CASRLSGWANEKLFF.

This clone occurred once. J is TRBJ2-2 and V is TRBV19, with D tentatively TRBD2 (6 bases). The CDR3 is made up of 15 amino acids. Trimming shortened V by 5 bases and J by 2 bases, and 12 bases separated the two germline ends. From germline, CDR1 is LNHDA and CDR2 SQIVND (reference sequence). The CDR3 nucleotides are TGTGCCAGTAGTCTTCCGGGACTCAACACCGGGGAGCTGTTTTTT. This encodes CASSLPGLNTGELFF.

The CDR3 sequence: CATGQGATNTEAFF. Written as DNA, the CDR3 is TGTGCCACCGGACAGGGCGCTACGAACACTGAAGCTTTCTTT. V gene TRBV10-3 combines with J gene TRBJ1-1, with 8 nucleotides matching TRBD1. The CDR3 covers 14 residues. V trimming: 10 bases; J trimming: 1 base; junction bases outside the gene matches: 8. Germline CDR1 is ENHRY and CDR2 is SYGVKD.

The V call is TRBV24-1, the J call TRBJ2-1; 9 nucleotides align to TRBD1. This CDR3 spans 12 amino acids. Germline values: CDR1 KGHDR, CDR2 SFDVKD. After removal of 9 bases from V and 8 bases from J, the junction contained 4 bases not matched to a gene. CDR3 in amino acids: CATRDRADEQFF. The DNA of the CDR3 is TGTGCCACCCGGGACAGGGCAGATGAGCAGTTCTTC.

This clone was seen once. The J gene is TRBJ1-1, the V gene TRBV4-2, with D perhaps TRBD1 (5 bases). The CDR3 extends over 16 amino acids. The V and J ends lost 4 bases and 2 bases respectively, with 17 bases between them. Looked up from germline, CDR1 is LGHNA and CDR2 is YNFKEQ. The CDR3 DNA follows: TGTGCCAGCAGCCCCTTATGGGGGACTGATAACACTGAAGCTTTCTTT. Its translation: CASSPLWGTDNTEAFF.